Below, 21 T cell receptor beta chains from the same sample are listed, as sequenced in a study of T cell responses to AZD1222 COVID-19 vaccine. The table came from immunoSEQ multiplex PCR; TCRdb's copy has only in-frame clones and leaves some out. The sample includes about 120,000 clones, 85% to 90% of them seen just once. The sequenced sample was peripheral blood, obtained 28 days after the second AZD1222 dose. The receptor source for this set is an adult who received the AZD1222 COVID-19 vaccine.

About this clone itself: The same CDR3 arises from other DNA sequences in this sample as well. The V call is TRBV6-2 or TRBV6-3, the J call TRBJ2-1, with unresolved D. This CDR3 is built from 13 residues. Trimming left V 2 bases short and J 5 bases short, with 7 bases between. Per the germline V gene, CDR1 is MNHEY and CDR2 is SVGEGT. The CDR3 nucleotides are TGTGCCAGCAGTTACCGCGAACACAATGAGCAGTTCTTC. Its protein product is CASSYREHNEQFF.

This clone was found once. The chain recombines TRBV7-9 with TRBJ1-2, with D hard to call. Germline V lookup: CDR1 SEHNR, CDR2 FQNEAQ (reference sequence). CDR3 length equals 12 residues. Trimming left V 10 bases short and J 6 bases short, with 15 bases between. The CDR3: CATPSLFDGYTF. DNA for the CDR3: TGTGCCACCCCGAGTCTTTTTGATGGCTACACCTTC.

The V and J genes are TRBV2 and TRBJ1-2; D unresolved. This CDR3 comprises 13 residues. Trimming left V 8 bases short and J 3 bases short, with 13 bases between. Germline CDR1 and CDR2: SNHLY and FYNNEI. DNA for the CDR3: TGTGCCAGCCATAGGGAGCGAGACTATGGCTACACCTTC. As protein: CASHRERDYGYTF.

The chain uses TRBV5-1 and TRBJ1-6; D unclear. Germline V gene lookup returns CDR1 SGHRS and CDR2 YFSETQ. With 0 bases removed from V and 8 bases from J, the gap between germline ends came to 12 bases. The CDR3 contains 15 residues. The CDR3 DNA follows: TGCGCCAGCAGCTTGGCTGGTAGACGGTATTCACCCCTCCACTTT. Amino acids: CASSLAGRRYSPLHF.

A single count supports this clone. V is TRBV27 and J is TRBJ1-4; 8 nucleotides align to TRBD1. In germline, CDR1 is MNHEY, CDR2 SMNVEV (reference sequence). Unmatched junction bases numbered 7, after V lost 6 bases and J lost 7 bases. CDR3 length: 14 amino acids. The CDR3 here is CASSLTGVVEKLFF. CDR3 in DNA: TGTGCCAGCAGCTTGACAGGGGTTGTTGAAAAACTGTTTTTT.

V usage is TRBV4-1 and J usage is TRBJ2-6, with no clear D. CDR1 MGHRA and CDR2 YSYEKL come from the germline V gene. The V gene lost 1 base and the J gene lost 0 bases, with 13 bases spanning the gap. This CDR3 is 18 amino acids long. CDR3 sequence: CASSQVRWGNSGANVLTF. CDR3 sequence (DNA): TGCGCCAGCAGCCAAGTTCGGTGGGGAAACTCTGGGGCCAACGTCCTGACTTTC.

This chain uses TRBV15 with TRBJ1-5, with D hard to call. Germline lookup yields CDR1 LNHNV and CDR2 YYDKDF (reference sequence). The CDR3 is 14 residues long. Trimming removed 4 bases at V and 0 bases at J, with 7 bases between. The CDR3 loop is CATSTENSNQPQHF. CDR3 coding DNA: TGTGCCACCAGCACAGAAAATAGCAATCAGCCCCAGCATTTT.

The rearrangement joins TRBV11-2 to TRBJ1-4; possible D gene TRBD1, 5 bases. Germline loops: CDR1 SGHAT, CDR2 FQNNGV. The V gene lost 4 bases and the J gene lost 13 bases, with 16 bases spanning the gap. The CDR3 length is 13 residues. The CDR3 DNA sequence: TGTGCCAGCAGCTGGGGACCCCTGGAGGGACTGTTTTTT. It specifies CASSWGPLEGLFF.

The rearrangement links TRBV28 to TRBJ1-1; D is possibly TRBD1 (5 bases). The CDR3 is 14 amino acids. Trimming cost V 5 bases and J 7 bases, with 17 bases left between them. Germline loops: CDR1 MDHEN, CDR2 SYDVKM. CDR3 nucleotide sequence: TGTGCCAGCAGTCCCACGACAGTTAGGCTTGAAGCTTTCTTT. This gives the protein CASSPTTVRLEAFF.

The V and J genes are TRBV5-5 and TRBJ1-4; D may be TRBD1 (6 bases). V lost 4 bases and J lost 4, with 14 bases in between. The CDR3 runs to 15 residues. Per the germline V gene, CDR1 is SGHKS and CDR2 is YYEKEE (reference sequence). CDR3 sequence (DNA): TGTGCCAGCAGCCAGGACAGAAGGCGTAATGAAAAACTGTTTTTT. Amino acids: CASSQDRRRNEKLFF.

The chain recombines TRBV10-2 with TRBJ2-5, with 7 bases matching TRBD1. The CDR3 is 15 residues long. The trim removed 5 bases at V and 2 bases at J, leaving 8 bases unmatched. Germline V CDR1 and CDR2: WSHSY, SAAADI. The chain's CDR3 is CASSPGTAAQETQYF. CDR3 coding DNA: TGCGCCAGCAGTCCTGGGACAGCGGCACAAGAGACCCAGTACTTC.

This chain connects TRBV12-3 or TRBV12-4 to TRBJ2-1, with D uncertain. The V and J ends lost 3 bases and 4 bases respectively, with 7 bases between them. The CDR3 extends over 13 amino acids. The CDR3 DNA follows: TGTGCCAGCAGTTTGGTACCTTACAATGAGCAGTTCTTC. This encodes CASSLVPYNEQFF.

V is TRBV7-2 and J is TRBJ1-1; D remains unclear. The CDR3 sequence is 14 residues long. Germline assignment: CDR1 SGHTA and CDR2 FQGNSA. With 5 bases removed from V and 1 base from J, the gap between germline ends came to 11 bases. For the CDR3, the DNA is TGTGCCAGCAGCCCCGGGAGAGGGAACACTGAAGCTTTCTTT. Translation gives CASSPGRGNTEAFF.

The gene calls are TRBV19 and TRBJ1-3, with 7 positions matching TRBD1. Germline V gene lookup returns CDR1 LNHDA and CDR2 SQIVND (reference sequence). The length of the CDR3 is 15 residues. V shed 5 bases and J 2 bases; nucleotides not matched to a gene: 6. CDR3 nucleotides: TGTGCCAGTAGTTTGGGACAGACGACTGGAAACACCATATATTTT. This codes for CASSLGQTTGNTIYF.

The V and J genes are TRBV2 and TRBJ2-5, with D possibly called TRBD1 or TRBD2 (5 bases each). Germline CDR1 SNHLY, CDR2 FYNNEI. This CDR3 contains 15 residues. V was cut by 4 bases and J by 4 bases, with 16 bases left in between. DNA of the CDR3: TGTGCCAGCAGTGGGGTCCTAGCTGGGGCAGAGACCCAGTACTTC. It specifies CASSGVLAGAETQYF.

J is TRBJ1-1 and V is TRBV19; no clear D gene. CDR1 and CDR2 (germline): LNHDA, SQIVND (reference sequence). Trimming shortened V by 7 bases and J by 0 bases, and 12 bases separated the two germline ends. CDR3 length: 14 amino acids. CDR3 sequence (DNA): TGTGCCAGTACGAGGACGGAATTGAACACTGAAGCTTTCTTT. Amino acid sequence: CASTRTELNTEAFF.

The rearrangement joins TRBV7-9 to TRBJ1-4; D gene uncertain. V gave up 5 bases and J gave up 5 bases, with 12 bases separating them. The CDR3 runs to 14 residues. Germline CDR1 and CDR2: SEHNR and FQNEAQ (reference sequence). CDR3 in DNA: TGTGCCAGCAGCAGAACAGCGGGCAATGAAAAACTGTTTTTT. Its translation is CASSRTAGNEKLFF.

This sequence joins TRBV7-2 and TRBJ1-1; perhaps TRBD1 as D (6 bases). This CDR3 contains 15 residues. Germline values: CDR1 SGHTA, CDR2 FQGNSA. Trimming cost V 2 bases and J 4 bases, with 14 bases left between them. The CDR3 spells CASSLQGGGTTEAFF. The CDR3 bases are TGTGCCAGCAGCTTACAAGGGGGAGGGACCACTGAAGCTTTCTTT.

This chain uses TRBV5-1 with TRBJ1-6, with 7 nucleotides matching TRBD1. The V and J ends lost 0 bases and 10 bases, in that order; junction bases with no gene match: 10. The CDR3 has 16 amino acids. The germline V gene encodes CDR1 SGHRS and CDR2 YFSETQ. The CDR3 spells CASSLGQGVFGSPLHF. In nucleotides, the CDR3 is TGCGCCAGCAGCTTGGGGCAGGGGGTGTTCGGGTCACCCCTCCACTTT.

CDR3: CASSSGSYNSPLHF. DNA of the CDR3: TGCGCCAGCAGCTCGGGCTCCTATAATTCACCCCTCCACTTT. V is TRBV5-1 and J is TRBJ1-6; D uncertain. V lost 3 bases to trimming and J lost 0 bases, with 4 bases between them. Germline lookup yields CDR1 SGHRS and CDR2 YFSETQ. The CDR3 length is 14 residues.

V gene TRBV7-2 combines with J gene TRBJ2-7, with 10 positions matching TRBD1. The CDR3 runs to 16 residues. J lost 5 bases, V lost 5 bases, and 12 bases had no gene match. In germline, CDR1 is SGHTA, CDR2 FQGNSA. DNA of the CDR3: TGTGCCAGCAGCAGATCCGGGACAGGGGCATTCCACGAGCAGTACTTC. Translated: CASSRSGTGAFHEQYF.